The 26 T cell receptor beta chains below come from one sample, sequenced in a study of cytomegalovirus exposure and HLA in healthy donors (dated 2017 in TCRdb). Library preparation was by the immunoSEQ multiplex PCR assay. For the multiplex PCR, a mixture combining 60 forward primers for TCR Vbeta segments and 13 reverse primers for TCR Jbeta segments was used. In TCRdb, the immuneACCESS table is reduced to in-frame sequences with V and J assigned. These tables do not hold every clone; where another copy was compared, an unresolved V gene accounts for under half, and the others remain unexplained. The table of this sample itemizes 140,000 to 150,000 clones. The top ten clones comprise about 0.96% of the sample. Material for sequencing was PBMCs. These receptors were obtained from a male donor in good health and CMV-seronegative.

CDR3 protein: CASRWDRDQPQHF. DNA for the CDR3: TGTGCCAGTAGATGGGACAGGGATCAGCCCCAGCATTTT. The chain employs TRBV19 and TRBJ1-5; 9 bases are a match to TRBD1. CDR3 length equals 13 residues. Unmatched junction bases numbered 2, after V lost 6 bases and J lost 5 bases. Germline V gene lookup returns CDR1 LNHDA and CDR2 SQIVND (reference sequence).

Notes on this clone: The sample carries other DNA sequences with the same CDR3. The J gene is TRBJ1-5, the V gene TRBV7-6; 10 bases map to TRBD1. CDR3 length: 15 amino acids. The germline CDR1 and CDR2 sequences are SGHVS and FNYEAQ. Trimming cost V 5 bases and J 3 bases; bases outside gene matches: 4. This CDR3 is CASSPGTGDNQPQHF. The CDR3 DNA follows: TGTGCCAGCAGCCCCGGGACAGGGGACAATCAGCCCCAGCATTTT.

The chain has TRBV7-9 and TRBJ2-1; 8 bases map to TRBD2. The CDR3 is 14 amino acids. J gave up 5 bases and V 7 bases, and 7 bases lay outside the gene matches. Germline-derived CDR1 and CDR2 are SEHNR and FQNEAQ (reference sequence). The CDR3 protein is CASIQAGAHNEQFF. The CDR3 DNA follows: TGTGCCAGCATCCAAGCGGGGGCCCACAATGAGCAGTTCTTC.

The chain is built from TRBV29-1 and TRBJ1-1, with 7 bases identical to TRBD1. The ends lost 1 base at V and 2 bases at J; junction bases unmatched: 1. This CDR3 is 13 amino acids long. Germline CDR1 is SQVTM and CDR2 is ANQGSEA. The CDR3 spells CSVEGTGNTEAFF. The CDR3 DNA reads as TGCAGCGTTGAAGGGACAGGCAACACTGAAGCTTTCTTT.

J is TRBJ2-2 and V is TRBV5-1; D might be TRBD1 (7 bases). V lost 4 bases, J lost 3 bases, and 13 bases lay in between. This CDR3 has 15 residues. Germline V lookup: CDR1 SGHRS, CDR2 YFSETQ. The DNA for the CDR3 is TGCGCCAGCAGCCTACCCAGGGGGGACACCGGGGAGCTGTTTTTT. It specifies CASSLPRGDTGELFF.

The rearrangement links TRBV6-5 to TRBJ2-7, with D possibly TRBD2 on 6 matching bases. This CDR3 comprises 14 residues. Trimming removed 6 bases from V and 2 bases from J, with 14 bases in between. Germline V lookup: CDR1 MNHEY, CDR2 SVGAGI. The CDR3 DNA reads TGTGCCAGCAGCCCCCAAACGGGGGCCTACGAGCAGTACTTC. This encodes CASSPQTGAYEQYF.

On this clone: A junction boundary mismatches the germline segment, possibly from a read error. The rearrangement links TRBV28 to TRBJ1-2, with D tentatively TRBD1 (6 bases). The germline gives CDR1 MDHEN, CDR2 SYDVKM. The CDR3 loop spans 15 amino acids. CDR3 in amino acids: CASTSGGAHNYGYAF. For the CDR3, the DNA is TGTGCCAGCACCTCGGGGGGGGCTCATAACTATGGCTACGCCTTC.

The chain carries TRBV30 and TRBJ2-3; TRBD2 might be the D (6 bases). V gave up 0 bases and J gave up 5 bases, with 15 bases separating them. This CDR3 contains 15 residues. The germline V gene has CDR1 GTSNPN and CDR2 SVGIG (reference sequence). The chain's CDR3 is CAWSVNSGRGDTQYF. The CDR3 DNA is TGTGCCTGGAGTGTAAACTCCGGGAGAGGAGATACGCAGTATTTT.

V usage is TRBV4-3 and J usage is TRBJ2-3; 9 bases agree with TRBD2. Germline lookup yields CDR1 LGHNA and CDR2 YSLEER. Unmatched junction bases numbered 7, after V lost 0 bases and J lost 3 bases. The CDR3 is made up of 17 amino acids. The CDR3 coding sequence is TGCGCCAGCAGCCAAGATGTTGCGGGGGGGCCAACAGATACGCAGTATTTT. Amino acids: CASSQDVAGGPTDTQYF.

J is TRBJ2-3 and V is TRBV5-1; no definite D call. The germline V gene encodes CDR1 SGHRS and CDR2 YFSETQ. The CDR3 consists of 15 residues. Trimming stripped 0 bases from V and 2 bases from J, with 10 bases between. This chain's CDR3 is CASSLAYRDTDTQYF. The CDR3 coding sequence is TGCGCCAGCAGCTTGGCCTATCGTGACACAGATACGCAGTATTTT.

This chain uses TRBV5-4 with TRBJ1-1; TRBD1 matches at 8 bases. The trim removed 0 bases at V and 6 bases at J, leaving 4 bases unmatched. Germline values: CDR1 SGHNT, CDR2 YYREEE (reference sequence). CDR3 length: 14 amino acids. CDR3: CASSLEDRGPEAFF. In nucleotides, the CDR3 is TGTGCCAGCAGCTTGGAAGACAGGGGTCCTGAAGCTTTCTTT.

This chain joins TRBV4-2 and TRBJ2-2; 12 bases match TRBD2. CDR3 length equals 20 residues. The V and J ends lost 1 base and 0 bases, in that order; junction bases with no gene match: 9. The V gene's germline CDR1 is LGHNA and CDR2 YNFKEQ. Here the CDR3 DNA reads TGTGCCAGCAGCCAAGCGGCCGGGTCTAGCGGGGGGGCGAACACCGGGGAGCTGTTTTTT. As protein: CASSQAAGSSGGANTGELFF.

V gene TRBV30 combines with J gene TRBJ2-5; D not certain. V was shortened by 1 base and J by 4 bases, with 4 bases between the two germline ends. CDR1 is GTSNPN, CDR2 SVGIG, per germline (reference sequence). This CDR3 has 11 residues. The CDR3 DNA reads as TGTGCCTGGAGTGGAGGAGAGACCCAGTACTTC. Protein product: CAWSGGETQYF.

This chain links TRBV2 with TRBJ1-5; 7 bases line up with TRBD1. The CDR3 length is 16 residues. The V gene's germline CDR1 is SNHLY and CDR2 FYNNEI. Germline trimming cut 7 bases from V and 0 bases from J; bases unmatched to any gene: 9. The CDR3 is CASNLQGGYSNQPQHF. The CDR3, as DNA: TGTGCCAGCAACCTCCAGGGGGGTTATAGCAATCAGCCCCAGCATTTT.

The genes are TRBV5-6 and TRBJ2-7; no clear D. CDR1 is SGHDT, CDR2 YYEEEE, per germline. The CDR3 extends over 14 amino acids. Trimming took off 3 bases at V and 0 bases at J, with 10 bases between the two ends. The CDR3 protein is CASSYGSASYEQYF. CDR3 nucleotides: TGTGCCAGCAGCTACGGCAGCGCCTCCTACGAGCAGTACTTC.

The genes are TRBV6-5 and TRBJ1-4; D call uncertain. The CDR3 has 14 residues. Germline CDR1 is MNHEY and CDR2 is SVGAGI. With 3 bases removed from V and 8 bases from J, the gap between germline ends came to 13 bases. The CDR3 spells CASSYNSPGEKLFF. In nucleotides, the CDR3 is TGTGCCAGCAGTTATAACTCCCCGGGGGAAAAACTGTTTTTT.

The V call is TRBV7-2, the J call TRBJ1-2; tentative D call: TRBD1 (6 bases). This CDR3 region has 16 residues. The ends were cut back, 0 bases at V and 8 bases at J, with 19 bases in the middle. Germline V lookup: CDR1 SGHTA, CDR2 FQGNSA. CDR3 in amino acids: CASSLAGGGLGSGYTF. The CDR3, as DNA: TGTGCCAGCAGCTTAGCGGGCGGGGGCTTAGGTTCGGGCTACACCTTC.

The chain joins TRBV28 to TRBJ1-5, with 10 bases fitting TRBD1. With 3 bases clipped from V and 2 bases from J, the junction kept 7 bases outside the gene matches. The germline V gene encodes CDR1 MDHEN and CDR2 SYDVKM. The CDR3 is made up of 17 amino acids. The CDR3: CASSFRPGTGGNQPQHF. CDR3 DNA sequence: TGTGCCAGCAGTTTTCGCCCCGGGACAGGGGGCAATCAGCCCCAGCATTTT.

The chain joins TRBV6-6 to TRBJ1-1, with a tentative D call TRBD1 (5 bases). The V gene lost 4 bases and the J gene lost 4 bases, with 16 bases spanning the gap. The CDR3 totals 15 residues. CDR1 is MNHNY, CDR2 SVGAGI, per germline (reference sequence). Written as DNA, the CDR3 is TGTGCCAGCAGTTCTTCTTCTCAGGGTGGCACTGAAGCTTTCTTT. Translating it yields CASSSSSQGGTEAFF.

The chain employs TRBV15 and TRBJ2-1, with 8 nucleotides matching TRBD2. This CDR3 comprises 17 residues. Germline loops: CDR1 LNHNV, CDR2 YYDKDF (reference sequence). J gave up 8 bases and V 0 bases, and 12 bases lay outside the gene matches. Here the CDR3 reads CATSRDLGSGSNDEQFF. The DNA for the CDR3 is TGTGCCACCAGCAGAGATCTGGGAAGCGGGAGCAACGATGAGCAGTTCTTC.

V and J are TRBV5-1 and TRBJ2-2; D is undetermined. CDR3 size: 15 residues. V was clipped by 0 bases and J by 2 bases, with 8 bases between them. Germline V gene sequence: CDR1 SGHRS, CDR2 YFSETQ. The CDR3 DNA is TGCGCCAGCAGCTTGGGAGGCGCCAACACCGGGGAGCTGTTTTTT. Amino acid sequence: CASSLGGANTGELFF.

V gene TRBV30 combines with J gene TRBJ2-1; weak D call: TRBD2 (6 bases). Trimming removed 3 bases at V and 11 bases at J, with 11 bases between. The CDR3 has 11 residues. Germline V CDR1 and CDR2: GTSNPN, SVGIG (reference sequence). In DNA, the CDR3 is TGTGCCTGGAGCGAGGAGGGTCAGCAGTTCTTC. This gives the protein CAWSEEGQQFF.

CDR3 loop: CASSFVSTGELFF. CDR3 bases: TGTGCCAGCAGCTTTGTCAGCACCGGGGAGCTGTTTTTT. The V and J genes are TRBV7-9 and TRBJ2-2; no clear D gene. CDR1 is SEHNR, CDR2 FQNEAQ, per germline (reference sequence). With 3 bases removed from V and 4 bases from J, the gap between germline ends came to 6 bases. CDR3 length: 13 residues.

V usage is TRBV11-2 and J usage is TRBJ1-3; D not certain. CDR3 length: 15 residues. V gave up 1 base and J gave up 0 bases, with 7 bases separating them. Germline CDR1 reads SGHAT; CDR2 reads FQNNGV. The CDR3 sequence is CASSLVGSSGNTIYF. As DNA, the CDR3 is TGTGCCAGCAGCTTAGTCGGGAGCTCTGGAAACACCATATATTTT.

This chain uses TRBV13 with TRBJ2-2; D is possibly TRBD2 (5 bases). This CDR3 region has 13 residues. From germline, CDR1 is PRHDT and CDR2 FYEKMQ (reference sequence). V lost 4 bases and J 7 bases, leaving 10 bases between the germline ends. CDR3 nucleotide sequence: TGTGCCAGCAGCTCGTTGGGAGTCGGGGAGCTGTTTTTT. Translation: CASSSLGVGELFF.

As DNA, the CDR3 is TGTGCCTGGAACCCGGGGGGGGGTCCCTCAGGCTACACCTTC. Translating it yields CAWNPGGGPSGYTF. The chain carries TRBV30 and TRBJ1-2; D might be TRBD1 (5 bases). The V gene lost 4 bases and the J gene lost 8 bases, with 20 bases spanning the gap. The CDR3 runs to 14 residues. Germline V gene data show CDR1 as GTSNPN and CDR2 as SVGIG (reference sequence).